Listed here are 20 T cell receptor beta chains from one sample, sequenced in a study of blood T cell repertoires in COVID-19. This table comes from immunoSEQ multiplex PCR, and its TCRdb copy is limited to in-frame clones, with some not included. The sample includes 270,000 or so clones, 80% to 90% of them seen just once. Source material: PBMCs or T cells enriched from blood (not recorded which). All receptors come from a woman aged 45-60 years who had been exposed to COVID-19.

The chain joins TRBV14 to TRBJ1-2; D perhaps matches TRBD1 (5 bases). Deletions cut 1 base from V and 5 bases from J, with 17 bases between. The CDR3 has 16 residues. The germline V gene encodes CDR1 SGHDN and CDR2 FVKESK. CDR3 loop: CASSQAGPSLSYGYTF. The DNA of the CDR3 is TGTGCCAGCAGCCAAGCAGGGCCGTCCCTCTCATATGGCTACACCTTC.

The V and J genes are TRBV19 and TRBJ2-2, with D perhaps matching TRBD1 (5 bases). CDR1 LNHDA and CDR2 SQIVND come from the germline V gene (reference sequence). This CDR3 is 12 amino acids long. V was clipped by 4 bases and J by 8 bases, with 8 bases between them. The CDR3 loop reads CASSKQVGELFF. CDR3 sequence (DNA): TGTGCCAGTAGTAAACAGGTGGGGGAGCTGTTTTTT.

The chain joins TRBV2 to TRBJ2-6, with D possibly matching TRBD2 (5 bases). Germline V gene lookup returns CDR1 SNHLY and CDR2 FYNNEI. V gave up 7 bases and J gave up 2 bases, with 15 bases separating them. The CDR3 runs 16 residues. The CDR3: CASTDIGGPGANVLTF. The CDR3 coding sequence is TGTGCCAGCACCGACATAGGAGGTCCTGGGGCCAACGTCCTGACTTTC.

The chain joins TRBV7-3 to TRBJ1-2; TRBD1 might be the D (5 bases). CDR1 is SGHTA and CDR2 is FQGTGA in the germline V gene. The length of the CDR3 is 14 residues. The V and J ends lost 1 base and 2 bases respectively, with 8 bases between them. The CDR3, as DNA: TGTGCCAGCAGCTTAAAAGCAGGGAACTATGGCTACACCTTC. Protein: CASSLKAGNYGYTF.

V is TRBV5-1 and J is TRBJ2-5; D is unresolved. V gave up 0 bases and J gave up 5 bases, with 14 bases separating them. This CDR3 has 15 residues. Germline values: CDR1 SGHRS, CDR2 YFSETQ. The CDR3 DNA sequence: TGCGCCAGCAGCTTGGTGCCCTCCGGGTCTGAGACCCAGTACTTC. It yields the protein CASSLVPSGSETQYF.

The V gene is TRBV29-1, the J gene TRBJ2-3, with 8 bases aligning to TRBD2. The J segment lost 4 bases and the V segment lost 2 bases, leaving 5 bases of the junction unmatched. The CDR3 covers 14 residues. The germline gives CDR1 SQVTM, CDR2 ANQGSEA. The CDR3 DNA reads TGCAGCGTTGAATTGCGGGGGGTAGCAGATACGCAGTATTTT. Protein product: CSVELRGVADTQYF.

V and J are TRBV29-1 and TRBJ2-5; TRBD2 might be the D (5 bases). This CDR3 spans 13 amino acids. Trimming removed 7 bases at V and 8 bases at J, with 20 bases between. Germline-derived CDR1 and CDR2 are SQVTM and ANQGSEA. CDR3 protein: CSGTTMGGGTQYF. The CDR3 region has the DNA TGCAGCGGGACGACAATGGGTGGAGGTACCCAGTACTTC.

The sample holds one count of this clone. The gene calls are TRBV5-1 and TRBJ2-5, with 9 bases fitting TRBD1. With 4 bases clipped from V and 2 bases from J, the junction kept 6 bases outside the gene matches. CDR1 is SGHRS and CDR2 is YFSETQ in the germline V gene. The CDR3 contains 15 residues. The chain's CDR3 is CASSRTGDVQETQYF. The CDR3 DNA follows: TGCGCCAGCAGCCGGACAGGGGATGTGCAAGAGACCCAGTACTTC. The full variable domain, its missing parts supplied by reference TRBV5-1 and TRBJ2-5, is KAGVTQTPRYLIKTRGQQVTLSCSPISGHRSVSWYQQTPGQGLQFLFEYFSETQRNKGNFPGRFSGRQFSNSRSEMNVSTLELGDSALYLCASSRTGDVQETQYFGPGTRLLVL.

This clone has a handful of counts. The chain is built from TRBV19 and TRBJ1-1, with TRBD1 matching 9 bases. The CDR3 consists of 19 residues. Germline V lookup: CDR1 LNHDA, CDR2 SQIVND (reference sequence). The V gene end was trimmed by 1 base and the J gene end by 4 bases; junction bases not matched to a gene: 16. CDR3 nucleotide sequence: TGTGCCAGTAGTATAGGGTTATGGACAGGGGTACTGCGGAGCACTGAAGCTTTCTTT. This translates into CASSIGLWTGVLRSTEAFF.

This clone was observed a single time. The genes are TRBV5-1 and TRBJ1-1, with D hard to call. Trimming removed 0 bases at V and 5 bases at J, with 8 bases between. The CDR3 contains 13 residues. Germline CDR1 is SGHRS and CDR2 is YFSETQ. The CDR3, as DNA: TGCGCCAGCAGCTTGGAGGCGGATACTGAAGCTTTCTTT. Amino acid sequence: CASSLEADTEAFF.

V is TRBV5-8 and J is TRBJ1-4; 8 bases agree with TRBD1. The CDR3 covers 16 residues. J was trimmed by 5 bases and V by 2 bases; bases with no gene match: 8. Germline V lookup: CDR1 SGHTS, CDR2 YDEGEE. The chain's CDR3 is CASSFGTYRGNEKLFF. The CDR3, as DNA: TGTGCCAGCAGCTTCGGGACTTACAGGGGGAATGAAAAACTGTTTTTT.

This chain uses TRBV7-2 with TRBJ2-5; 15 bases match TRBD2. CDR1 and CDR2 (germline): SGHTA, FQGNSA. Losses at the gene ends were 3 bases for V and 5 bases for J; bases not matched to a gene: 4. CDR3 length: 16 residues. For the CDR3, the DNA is TGTGCCAGCAGCTTCGGACTAGCGGGGGGGTTGGAGACCCAGTACTTC. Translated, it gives CASSFGLAGGLETQYF.

CDR3 protein: CASSQASGVNEQFF. For the CDR3, the DNA is TGTGCCAGCAGCCAGGCTTCAGGGGTAAATGAGCAGTTCTTC. The chain links TRBV3-1 (or the pseudogene TRBV3-2) to TRBJ2-1; weak D call: TRBD1 (6 bases). V lost 3 bases and J 7 bases, leaving 13 bases between the germline ends. The CDR3 length is 14 residues. Germline V gene data show CDR1 as LGHDT and CDR2 as YNNKEL (reference sequence).

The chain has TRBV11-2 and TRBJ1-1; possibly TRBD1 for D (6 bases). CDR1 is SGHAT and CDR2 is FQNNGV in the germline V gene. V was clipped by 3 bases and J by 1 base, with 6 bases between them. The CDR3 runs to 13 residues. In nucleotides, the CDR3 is TGTGCCAGCAGCTTGGGGGCGAACACTGAAGCTTTCTTT. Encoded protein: CASSLGANTEAFF. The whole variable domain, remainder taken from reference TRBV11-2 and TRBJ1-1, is EAGVAQSPRYKIIEKRQSVAFWCNPISGHATLYWYQQILGQGPKLLIQFQNNGVVDDSQLPKDRFSAERLKGVDSTLKIQPAKLEDSAVYLCASSLGANTEAFFGQGTRLTVV.

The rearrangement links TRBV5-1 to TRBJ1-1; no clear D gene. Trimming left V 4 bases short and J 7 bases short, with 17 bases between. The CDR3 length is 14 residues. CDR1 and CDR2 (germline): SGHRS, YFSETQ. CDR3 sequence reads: CASSPEPSDFEAFF. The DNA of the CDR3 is TGCGCCAGCAGCCCGGAGCCCTCGGACTTTGAAGCTTTCTTT.

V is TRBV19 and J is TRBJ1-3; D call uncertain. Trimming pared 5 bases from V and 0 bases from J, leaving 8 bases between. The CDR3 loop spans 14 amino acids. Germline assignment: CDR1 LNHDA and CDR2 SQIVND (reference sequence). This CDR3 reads CASSVAFSGNTIYF. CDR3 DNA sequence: TGTGCCAGTAGTGTGGCTTTCTCTGGAAACACCATATATTTT.

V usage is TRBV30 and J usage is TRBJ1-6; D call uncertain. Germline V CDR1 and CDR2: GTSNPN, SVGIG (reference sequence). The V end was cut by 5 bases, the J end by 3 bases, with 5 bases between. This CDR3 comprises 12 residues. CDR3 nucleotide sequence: TGTGCCTGGCAGGACTATAATTCACCCCTCCACTTT. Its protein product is CAWQDYNSPLHF.

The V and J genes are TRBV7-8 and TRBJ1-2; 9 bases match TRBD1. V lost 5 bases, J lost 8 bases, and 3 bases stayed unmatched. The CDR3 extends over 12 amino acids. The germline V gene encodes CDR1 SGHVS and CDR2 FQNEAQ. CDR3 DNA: TGTGCCAGCAGCCGGGACAGGGTGGGCTACACCTTC. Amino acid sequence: CASSRDRVGYTF.

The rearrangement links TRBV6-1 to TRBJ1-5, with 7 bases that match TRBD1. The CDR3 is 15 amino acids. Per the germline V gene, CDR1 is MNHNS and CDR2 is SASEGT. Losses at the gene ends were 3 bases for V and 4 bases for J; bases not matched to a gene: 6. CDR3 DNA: TGTGCCAGCAGTGACCTGGACAGGATAAATCAGCCCCAGCATTTT. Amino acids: CASSDLDRINQPQHF.

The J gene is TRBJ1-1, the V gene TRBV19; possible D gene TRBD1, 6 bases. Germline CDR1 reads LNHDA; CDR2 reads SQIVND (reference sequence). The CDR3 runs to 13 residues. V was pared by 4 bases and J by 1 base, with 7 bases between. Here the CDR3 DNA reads TGTGCCAGTAGTAAGACAGGGAACACTGAAGCTTTCTTT. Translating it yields CASSKTGNTEAFF.